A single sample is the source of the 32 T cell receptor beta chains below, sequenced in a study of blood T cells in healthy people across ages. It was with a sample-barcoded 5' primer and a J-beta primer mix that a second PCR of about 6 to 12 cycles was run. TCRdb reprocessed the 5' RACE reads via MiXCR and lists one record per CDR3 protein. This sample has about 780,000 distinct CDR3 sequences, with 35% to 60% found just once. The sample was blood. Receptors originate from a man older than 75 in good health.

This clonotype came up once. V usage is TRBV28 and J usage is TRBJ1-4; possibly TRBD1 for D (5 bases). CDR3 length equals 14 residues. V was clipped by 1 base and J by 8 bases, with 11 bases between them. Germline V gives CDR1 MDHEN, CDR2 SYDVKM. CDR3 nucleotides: TGTGCCAGCAGTTTATCGGGGGTGGGGGAAAAACTGTTTTTT. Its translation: CASSLSGVGEKLFF.

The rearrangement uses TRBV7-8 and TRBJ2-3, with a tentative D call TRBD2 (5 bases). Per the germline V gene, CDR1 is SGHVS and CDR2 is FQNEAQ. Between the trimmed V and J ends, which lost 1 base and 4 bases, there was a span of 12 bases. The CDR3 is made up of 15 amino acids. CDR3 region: CASSLGWTGSDTQYF. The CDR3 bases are TGTGCCAGCAGCTTAGGGTGGACTGGTTCAGATACGCAGTATTTT.

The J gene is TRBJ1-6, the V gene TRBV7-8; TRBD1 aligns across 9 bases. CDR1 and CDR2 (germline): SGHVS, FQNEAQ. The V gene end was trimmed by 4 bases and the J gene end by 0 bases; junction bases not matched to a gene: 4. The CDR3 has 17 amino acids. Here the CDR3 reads CASSSQGAASYNSPLHF. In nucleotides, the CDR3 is TGTGCCAGCAGCTCACAGGGGGCGGCCTCCTATAATTCACCCCTCCACTTT.

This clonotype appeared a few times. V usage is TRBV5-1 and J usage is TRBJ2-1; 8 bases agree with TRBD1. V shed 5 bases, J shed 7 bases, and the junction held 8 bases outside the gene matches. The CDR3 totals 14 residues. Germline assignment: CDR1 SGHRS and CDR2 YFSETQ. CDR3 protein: CASRPTQGGNEQFF. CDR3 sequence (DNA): TGCGCCAGCAGACCCACACAGGGGGGTAATGAGCAGTTCTTC.

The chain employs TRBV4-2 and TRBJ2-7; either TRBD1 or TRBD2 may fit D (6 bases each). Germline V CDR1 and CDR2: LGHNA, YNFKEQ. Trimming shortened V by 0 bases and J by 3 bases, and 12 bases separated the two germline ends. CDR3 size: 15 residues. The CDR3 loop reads CASSQEQGGHYEQYF. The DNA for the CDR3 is TGTGCCAGCAGCCAAGAACAGGGAGGTCACTACGAGCAGTACTTC.

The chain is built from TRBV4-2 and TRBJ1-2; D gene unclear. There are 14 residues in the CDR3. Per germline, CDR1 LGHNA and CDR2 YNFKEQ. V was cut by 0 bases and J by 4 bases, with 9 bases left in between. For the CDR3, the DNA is TGTGCCAGCAGCCAAGATTCAACGGGCTATGGCTACACCTTC. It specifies CASSQDSTGYGYTF.

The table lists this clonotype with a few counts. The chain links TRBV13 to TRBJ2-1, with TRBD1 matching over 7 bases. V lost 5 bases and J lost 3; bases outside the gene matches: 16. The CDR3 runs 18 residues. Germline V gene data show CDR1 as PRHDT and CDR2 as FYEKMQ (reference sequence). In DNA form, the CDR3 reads TGTGCCAGCAGCCACAGGGGTGGCGGAGCGGTAAGCTACAATGAGCAGTTCTTC. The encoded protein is CASSHRGGGAVSYNEQFF. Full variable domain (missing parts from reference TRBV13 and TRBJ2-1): AAGVIQSPRHLIKEKRETATLKCYPIPRHDTVYWYQQGPGQDPQFLISFYEKMQSDKGSIPDRFSAQQFSDYHSELNMSSLELGDSALYFCASSHRGGGAVSYNEQFFGPGTRLTVL.

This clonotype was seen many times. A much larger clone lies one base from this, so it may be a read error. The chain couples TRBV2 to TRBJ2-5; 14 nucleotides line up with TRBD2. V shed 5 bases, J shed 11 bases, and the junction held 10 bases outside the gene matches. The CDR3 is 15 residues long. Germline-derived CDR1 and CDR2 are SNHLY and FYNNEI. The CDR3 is CASSQTSGRAREQYF. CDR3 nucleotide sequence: TGTGCCAGCAGTCAGACTAGCGGGAGGGCCAGGGAGCAGTACTTC.

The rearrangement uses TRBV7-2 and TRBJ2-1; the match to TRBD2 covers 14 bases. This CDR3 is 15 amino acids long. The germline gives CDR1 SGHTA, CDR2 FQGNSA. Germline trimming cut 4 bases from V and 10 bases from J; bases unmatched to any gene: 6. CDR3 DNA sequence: TGTGCCAGCAGCTACGGGACTAGCGGGAGAAGGGAGCAGTTCTTC. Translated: CASSYGTSGRREQFF.

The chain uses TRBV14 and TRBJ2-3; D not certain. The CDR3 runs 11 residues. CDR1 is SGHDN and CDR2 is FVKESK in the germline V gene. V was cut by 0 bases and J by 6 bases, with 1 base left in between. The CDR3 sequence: CASSQEDTQYF. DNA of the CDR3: TGTGCCAGCAGCCAAGAGGATACGCAGTATTTT.

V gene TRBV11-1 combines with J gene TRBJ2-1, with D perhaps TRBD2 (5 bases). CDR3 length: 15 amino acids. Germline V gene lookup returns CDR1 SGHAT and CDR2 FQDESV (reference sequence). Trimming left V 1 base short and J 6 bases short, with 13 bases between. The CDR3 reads CASSLVGDGINEQFF. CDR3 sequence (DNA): TGTGCCAGCAGCTTAGTAGGCGACGGGATCAATGAGCAGTTCTTC.

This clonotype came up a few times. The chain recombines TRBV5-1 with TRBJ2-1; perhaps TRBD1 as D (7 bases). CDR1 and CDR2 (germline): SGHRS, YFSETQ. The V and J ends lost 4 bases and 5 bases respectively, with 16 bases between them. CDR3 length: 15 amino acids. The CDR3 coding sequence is TGCGCCAGCAGCCCGGGGGACAGATTTAACAATGAGCAGTTCTTC. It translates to CASSPGDRFNNEQFF.

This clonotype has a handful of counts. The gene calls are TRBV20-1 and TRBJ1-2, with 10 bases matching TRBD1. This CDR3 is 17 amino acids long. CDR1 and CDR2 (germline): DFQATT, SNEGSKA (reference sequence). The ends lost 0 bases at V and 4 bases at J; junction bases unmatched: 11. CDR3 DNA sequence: TGCAGTGCTAGAGATAGGCGGGGGGACAGGGGAATCTATGGCTACACCTTC. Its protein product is CSARDRRGDRGIYGYTF.

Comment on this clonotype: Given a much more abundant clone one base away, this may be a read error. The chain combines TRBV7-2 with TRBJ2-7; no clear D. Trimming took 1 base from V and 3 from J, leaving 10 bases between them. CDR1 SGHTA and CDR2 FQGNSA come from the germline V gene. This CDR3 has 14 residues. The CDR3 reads CASSLEAEHYEQYF. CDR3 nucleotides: TGTGCCAGCAGCTTAGAGGCGGAGCACTACGAGCAGTACTTC.

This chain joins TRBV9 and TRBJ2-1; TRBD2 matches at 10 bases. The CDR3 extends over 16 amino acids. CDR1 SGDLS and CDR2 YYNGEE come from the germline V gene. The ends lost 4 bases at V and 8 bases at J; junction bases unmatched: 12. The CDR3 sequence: CASSPTLAGYVYEQFF. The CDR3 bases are TGTGCCAGCAGCCCGACACTAGCGGGATACGTTTATGAGCAGTTCTTC.

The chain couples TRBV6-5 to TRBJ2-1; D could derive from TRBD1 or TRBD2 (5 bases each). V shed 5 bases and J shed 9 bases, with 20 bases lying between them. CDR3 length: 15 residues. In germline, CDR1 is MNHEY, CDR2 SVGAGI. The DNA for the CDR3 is TGTGCCAGCAGTACGGGACCCCCCGCGCCCAGTGAGCAGTTCTTC. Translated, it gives CASSTGPPAPSEQFF.

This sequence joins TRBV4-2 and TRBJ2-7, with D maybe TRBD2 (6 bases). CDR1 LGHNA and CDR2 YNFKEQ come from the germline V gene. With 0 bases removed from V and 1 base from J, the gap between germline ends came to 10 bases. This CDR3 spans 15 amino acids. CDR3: CASSQDGGASYEQYF. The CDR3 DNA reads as TGTGCCAGCAGCCAAGACGGGGGAGCTTCCTACGAGCAGTACTTC.

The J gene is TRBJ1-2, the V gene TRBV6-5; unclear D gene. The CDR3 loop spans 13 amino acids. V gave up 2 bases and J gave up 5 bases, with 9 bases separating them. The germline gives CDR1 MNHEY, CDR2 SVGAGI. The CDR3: CASSYVVGYGYTF. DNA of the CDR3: TGTGCCAGCAGTTACGTAGTGGGGTATGGCTACACCTTC.

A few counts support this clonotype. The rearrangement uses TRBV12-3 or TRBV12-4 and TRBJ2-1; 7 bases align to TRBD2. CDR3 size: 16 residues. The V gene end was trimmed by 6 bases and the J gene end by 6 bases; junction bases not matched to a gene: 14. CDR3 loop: CASRQRMAGEFNEQFF. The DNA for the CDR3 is TGTGCCAGCAGGCAGCGAATGGCGGGAGAATTCAATGAGCAGTTCTTC.

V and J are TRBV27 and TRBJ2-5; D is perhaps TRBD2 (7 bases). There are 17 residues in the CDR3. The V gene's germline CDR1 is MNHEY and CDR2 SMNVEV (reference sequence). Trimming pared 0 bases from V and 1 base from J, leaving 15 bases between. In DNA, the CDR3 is TGTGCCAGCAGTTTATCTATAGGGGGGGGGTCCCAAGAGACCCAGTACTTC. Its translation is CASSLSIGGGSQETQYF.

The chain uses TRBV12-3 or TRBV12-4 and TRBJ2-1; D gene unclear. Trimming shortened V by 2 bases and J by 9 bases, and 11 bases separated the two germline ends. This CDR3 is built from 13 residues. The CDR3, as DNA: TGTGCCAGCAGTTTAAGTTCGCTCGGTGAGCAGTTCTTC. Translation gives CASSLSSLGEQFF.

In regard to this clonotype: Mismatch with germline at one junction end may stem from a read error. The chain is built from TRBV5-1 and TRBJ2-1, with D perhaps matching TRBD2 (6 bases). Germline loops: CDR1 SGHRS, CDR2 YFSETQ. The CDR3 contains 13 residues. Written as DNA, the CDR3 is TGCGTCAGCAGCGCCCTTGGGGGGAATGAGCAGTTCTTC. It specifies CVSSALGGNEQFF.

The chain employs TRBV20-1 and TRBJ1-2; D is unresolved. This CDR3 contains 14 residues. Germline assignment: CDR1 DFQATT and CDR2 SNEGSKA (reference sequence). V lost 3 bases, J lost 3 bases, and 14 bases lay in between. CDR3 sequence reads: CSARRGGLDYGYTF. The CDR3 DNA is TGCAGTGCTAGGCGGGGTGGATTGGACTATGGCTACACCTTC.

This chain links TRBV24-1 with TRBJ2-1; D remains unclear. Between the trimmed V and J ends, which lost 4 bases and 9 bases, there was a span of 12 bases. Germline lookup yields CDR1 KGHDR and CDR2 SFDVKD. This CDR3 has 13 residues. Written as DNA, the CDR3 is TGTGCCACCAGTGAGGCCGCTACGGGTGAGCAGTTCTTC. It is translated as CATSEAATGEQFF.

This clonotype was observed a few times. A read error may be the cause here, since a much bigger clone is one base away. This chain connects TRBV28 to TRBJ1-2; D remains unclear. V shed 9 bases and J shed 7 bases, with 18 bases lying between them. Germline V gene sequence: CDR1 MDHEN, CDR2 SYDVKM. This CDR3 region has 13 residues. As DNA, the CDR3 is TGTGCCAGTGACCTCGGCAGAGTGGGTGGCTACACCTTC. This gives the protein CASDLGRVGGYTF.

CDR3 loop: CSVGRGPYNEQFF. In DNA form, the CDR3 reads TGCAGCGTTGGAAGGGGGCCCTACAATGAGCAGTTCTTC. The V gene is TRBV29-1, the J gene TRBJ2-1, with TRBD1 matching over 7 bases. Germline CDR1 and CDR2: SQVTM and ANQGSEA. This CDR3 has 13 amino acids. V lost 4 bases to trimming and J lost 2 bases; unmatched junction nucleotides: 2.

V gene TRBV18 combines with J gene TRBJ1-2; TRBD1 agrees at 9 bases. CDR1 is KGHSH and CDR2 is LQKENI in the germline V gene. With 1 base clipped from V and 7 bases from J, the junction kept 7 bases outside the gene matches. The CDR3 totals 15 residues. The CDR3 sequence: CASSPRNRGLGGYTF. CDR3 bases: TGTGCCAGCTCACCACGTAACAGGGGGCTTGGTGGCTACACCTTC. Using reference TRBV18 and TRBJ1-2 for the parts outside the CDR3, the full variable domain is NAGVMQNPRHLVRRRGQEARLRCSPMKGHSHVYWYRQLPEEGLKFMVYLQKENIIDESGMPKERFSAEFPKEGPSILRIQQVVRGDSAAYFCASSPRNRGLGGYTFGSGTRLTVV.

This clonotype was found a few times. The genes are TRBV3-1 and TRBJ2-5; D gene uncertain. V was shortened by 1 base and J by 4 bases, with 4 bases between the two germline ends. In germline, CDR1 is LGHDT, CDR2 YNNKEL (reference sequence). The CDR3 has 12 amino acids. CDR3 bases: TGTGCCAGCAGCCAAGTTCCAGAGACCCAGTACTTC. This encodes CASSQVPETQYF.

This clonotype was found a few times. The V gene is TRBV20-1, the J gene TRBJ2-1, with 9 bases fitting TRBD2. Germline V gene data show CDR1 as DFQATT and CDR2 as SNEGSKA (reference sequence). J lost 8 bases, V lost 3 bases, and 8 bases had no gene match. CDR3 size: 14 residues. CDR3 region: CSASEAGGIYEQFF. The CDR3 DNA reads TGCAGTGCTAGTGAGGCGGGAGGGATCTATGAGCAGTTCTTC.

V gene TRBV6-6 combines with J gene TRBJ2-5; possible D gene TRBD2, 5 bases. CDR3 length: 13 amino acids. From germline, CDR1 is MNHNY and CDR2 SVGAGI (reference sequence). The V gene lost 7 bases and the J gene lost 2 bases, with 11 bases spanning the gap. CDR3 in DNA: TGTGCCAGCATAGCCGGGAAACAAGAGACCCAGTACTTC. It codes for CASIAGKQETQYF.

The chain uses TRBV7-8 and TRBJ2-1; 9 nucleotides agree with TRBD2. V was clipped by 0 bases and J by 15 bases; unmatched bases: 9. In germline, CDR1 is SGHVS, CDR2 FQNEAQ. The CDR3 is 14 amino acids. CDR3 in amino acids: CASSLAISSGSLFF. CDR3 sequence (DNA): TGTGCCAGCAGCTTAGCGATTAGTAGCGGGAGTCTGTTCTTC. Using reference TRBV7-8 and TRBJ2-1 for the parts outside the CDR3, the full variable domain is GAGVSQSPRYKVAKRGQDVALRCDPISGHVSLFWYQQALGQGPEFLTYFQNEAQLDKSGLPSDRFFAERPEGSVSTLKIQRTQQEDSAVYLCASSLAISSGSLFFGPGTRLTVL.

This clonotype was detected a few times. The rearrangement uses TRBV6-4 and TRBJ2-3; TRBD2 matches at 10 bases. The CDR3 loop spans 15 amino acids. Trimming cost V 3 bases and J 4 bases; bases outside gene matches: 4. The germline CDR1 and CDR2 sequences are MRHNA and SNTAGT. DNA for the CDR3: TGTGCCAGCAGTGAAGCGGGACTAGCGTCAGATACGCAGTATTTT. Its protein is CASSEAGLASDTQYF.